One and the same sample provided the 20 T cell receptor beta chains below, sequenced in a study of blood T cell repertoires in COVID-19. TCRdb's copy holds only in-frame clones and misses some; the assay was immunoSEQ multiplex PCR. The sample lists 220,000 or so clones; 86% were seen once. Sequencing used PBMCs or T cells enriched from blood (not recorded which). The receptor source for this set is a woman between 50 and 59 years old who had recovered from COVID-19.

The chain's CDR3 is CASSPAEANYGYTF. For the CDR3, the DNA is TGTGCCAGCAGCCCTGCGGAAGCTAACTATGGCTACACCTTC. The rearrangement links TRBV27 to TRBJ1-2; D ambiguous. V dropped 6 bases and J dropped 0 bases, with 11 bases sitting between them. The germline V gene has CDR1 MNHEY and CDR2 SMNVEV (reference sequence). The CDR3 is 14 residues long.

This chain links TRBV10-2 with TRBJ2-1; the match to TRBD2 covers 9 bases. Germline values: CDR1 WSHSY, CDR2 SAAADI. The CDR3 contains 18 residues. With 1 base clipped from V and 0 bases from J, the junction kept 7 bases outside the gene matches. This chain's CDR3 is CASSEFSGGFSSYNEQFF. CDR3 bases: TGCGCCAGCAGTGAGTTTAGCGGGGGATTTAGCTCCTACAATGAGCAGTTCTTC.

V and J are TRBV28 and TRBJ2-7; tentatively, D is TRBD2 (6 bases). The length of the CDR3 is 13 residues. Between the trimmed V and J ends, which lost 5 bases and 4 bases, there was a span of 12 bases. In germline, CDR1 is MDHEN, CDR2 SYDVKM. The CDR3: CASSQGGTYEQYF. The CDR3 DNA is TGTGCCAGCAGTCAGGGCGGGACGTACGAGCAGTACTTC.

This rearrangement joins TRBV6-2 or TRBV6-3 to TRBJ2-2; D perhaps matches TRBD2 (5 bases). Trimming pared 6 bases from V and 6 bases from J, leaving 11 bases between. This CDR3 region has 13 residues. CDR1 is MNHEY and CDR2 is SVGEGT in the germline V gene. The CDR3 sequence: CASSPQRSGELFF. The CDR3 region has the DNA TGTGCCAGCAGCCCCCAGCGGTCCGGGGAGCTGTTTTTT.

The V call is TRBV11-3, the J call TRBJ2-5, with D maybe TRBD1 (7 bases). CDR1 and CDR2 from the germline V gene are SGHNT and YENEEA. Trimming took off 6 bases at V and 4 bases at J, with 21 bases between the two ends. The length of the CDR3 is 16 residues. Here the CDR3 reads CASRSSGGTQPETQYF. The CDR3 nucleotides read TGTGCCAGCAGAAGTTCAGGGGGGACACAACCAGAGACCCAGTACTTC.

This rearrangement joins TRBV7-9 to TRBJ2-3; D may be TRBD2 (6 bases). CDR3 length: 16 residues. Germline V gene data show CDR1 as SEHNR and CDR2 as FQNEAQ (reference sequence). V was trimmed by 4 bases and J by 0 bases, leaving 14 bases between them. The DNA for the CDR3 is TGTGCCAGCAGCTGGTTAGGAGGGTCTAGCACAGATACGCAGTATTTT. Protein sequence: CASSWLGGSSTDTQYF.

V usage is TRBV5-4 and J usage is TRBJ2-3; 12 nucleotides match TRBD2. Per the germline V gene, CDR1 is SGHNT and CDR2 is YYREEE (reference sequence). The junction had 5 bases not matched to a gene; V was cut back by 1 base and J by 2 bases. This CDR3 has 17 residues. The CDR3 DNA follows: TGTGCCAGCAGCTTGTTCCTAGCGGGGGGGCCCACAGATACGCAGTATTTT. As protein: CASSLFLAGGPTDTQYF.

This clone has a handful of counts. Here the CDR3 DNA reads TGTGCCAGCAGTCCTAGGAACAGGGCCACAGATACGCAGTATTTT. Translating it yields CASSPRNRATDTQYF. This chain links TRBV28 with TRBJ2-3; maybe TRBD1 (6 bases). Germline assignment: CDR1 MDHEN and CDR2 SYDVKM. The length of the CDR3 is 15 residues. Trimming pared 5 bases from V and 2 bases from J, leaving 14 bases between.

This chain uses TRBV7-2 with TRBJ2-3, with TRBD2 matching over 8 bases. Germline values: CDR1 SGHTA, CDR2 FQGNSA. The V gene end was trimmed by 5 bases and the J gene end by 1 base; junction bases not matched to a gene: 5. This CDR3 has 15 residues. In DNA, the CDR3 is TGTGCCAGCAGCAATAGCGGGGTTGGCACAGATACGCAGTATTTT. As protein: CASSNSGVGTDTQYF.

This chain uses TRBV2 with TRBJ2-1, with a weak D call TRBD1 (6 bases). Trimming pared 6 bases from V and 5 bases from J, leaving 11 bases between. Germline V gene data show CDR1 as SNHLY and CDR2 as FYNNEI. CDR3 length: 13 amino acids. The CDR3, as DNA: TGTGCCAGCAGCCTGACAGGAAACAATGAGCAGTTCTTC. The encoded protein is CASSLTGNNEQFF.

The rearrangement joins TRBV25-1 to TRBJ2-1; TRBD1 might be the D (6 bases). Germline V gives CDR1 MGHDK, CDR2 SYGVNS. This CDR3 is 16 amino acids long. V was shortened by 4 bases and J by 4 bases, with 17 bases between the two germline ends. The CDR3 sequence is CASSGAQGEAYNEQFF. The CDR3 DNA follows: TGTGCCAGCAGTGGAGCACAGGGAGAGGCGTACAATGAGCAGTTCTTC.

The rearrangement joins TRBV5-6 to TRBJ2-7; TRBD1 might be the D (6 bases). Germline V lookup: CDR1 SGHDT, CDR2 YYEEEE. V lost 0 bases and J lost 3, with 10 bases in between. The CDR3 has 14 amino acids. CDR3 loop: CASSLGGQFYEQYF. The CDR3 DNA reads TGTGCCAGCAGCTTGGGCGGACAGTTCTACGAGCAGTACTTC.

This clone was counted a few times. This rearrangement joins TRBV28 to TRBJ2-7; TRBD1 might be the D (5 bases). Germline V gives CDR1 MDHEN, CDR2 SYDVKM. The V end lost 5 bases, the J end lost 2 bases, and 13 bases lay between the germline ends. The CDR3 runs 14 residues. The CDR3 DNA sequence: TGTGCCAGCAGTCGAAGGGGCCATGCCTACGAGCAGTACTTC. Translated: CASSRRGHAYEQYF. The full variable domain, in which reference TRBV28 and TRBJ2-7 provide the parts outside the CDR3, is DVKVTQSSRYLVKRTGEKVFLECVQDMDHENMFWYRQDPGLGLRLIYFSYDVKMKEKGDIPEGYSVSREKKERFSLILESASTNQTSMYLCASSRRGHAYEQYFGPGTRLTVT.

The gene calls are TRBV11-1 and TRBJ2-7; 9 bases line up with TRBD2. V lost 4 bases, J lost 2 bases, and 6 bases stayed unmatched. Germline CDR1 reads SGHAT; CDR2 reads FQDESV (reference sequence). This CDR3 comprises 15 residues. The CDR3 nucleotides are TGTGCCAGCAGCTCCCTAGCGGGGATCACCTACGAGCAGTACTTC. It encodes CASSSLAGITYEQYF.

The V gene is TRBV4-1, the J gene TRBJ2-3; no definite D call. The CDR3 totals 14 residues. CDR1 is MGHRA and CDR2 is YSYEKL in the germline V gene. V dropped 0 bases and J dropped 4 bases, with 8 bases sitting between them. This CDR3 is CASSQDVAPDTQYF. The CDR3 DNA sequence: TGCGCCAGCAGCCAAGACGTGGCTCCAGATACGCAGTATTTT.

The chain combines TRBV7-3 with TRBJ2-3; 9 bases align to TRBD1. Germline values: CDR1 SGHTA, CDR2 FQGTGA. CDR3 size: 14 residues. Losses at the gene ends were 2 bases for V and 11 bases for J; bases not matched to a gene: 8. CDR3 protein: CASSLYLNRGQQYF. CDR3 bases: TGTGCCAGCAGCTTATATCTTAACAGGGGGCAGCAGTATTTT.

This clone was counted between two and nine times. The CDR3 is CANRRQGVNTEAFF. Here the CDR3 DNA reads TGTGCCAACCGAAGACAGGGTGTGAACACTGAAGCTTTCTTT. The chain joins TRBV7-9 to TRBJ1-1, with 7 bases fitting TRBD1. The CDR3 has 14 residues. Germline lookup yields CDR1 SEHNR and CDR2 FQNEAQ (reference sequence). V shed 10 bases and J 0 bases; nucleotides not matched to a gene: 8.

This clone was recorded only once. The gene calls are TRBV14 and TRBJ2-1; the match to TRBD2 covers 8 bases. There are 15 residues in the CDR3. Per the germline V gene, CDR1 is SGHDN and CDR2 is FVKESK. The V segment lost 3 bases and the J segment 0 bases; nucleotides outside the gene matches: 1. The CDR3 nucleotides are TGTGCCAGCAGCCATGGGACTAGCTCCTACAATGAGCAGTTCTTC. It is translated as CASSHGTSSYNEQFF.

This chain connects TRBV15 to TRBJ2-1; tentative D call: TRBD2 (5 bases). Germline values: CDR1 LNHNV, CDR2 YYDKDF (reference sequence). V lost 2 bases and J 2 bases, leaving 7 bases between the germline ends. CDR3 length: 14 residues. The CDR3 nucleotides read TGTGCCACCAGCAGATCCGGGACCTACAATGAGCAGTTCTTC. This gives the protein CATSRSGTYNEQFF.

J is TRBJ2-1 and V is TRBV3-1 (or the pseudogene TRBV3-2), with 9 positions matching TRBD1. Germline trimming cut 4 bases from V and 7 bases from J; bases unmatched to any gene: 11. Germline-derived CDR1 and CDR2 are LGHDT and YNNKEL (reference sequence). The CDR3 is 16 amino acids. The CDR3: CASSRLTGGIINEQFF. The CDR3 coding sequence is TGTGCCAGCAGCCGTTTGACAGGGGGTATTATAAATGAGCAGTTCTTC.